This T cell receptor beta chain came from a study of regulatory T cells in long-lasting Graves disease. The germline CDR1 and CDR2 sequences are SQVTM and ANQGSEA. This CDR3 comprises 15 residues. With V trimmed by 4 bases and J by 5 bases, 9 bases remained unmatched. Regarding time point: newly diagnosed GD, antithyroid drugs for less than 3 months. The authors made the TCR library using RNA they extracted from PBMCs. Library construction for TCR beta used iRepertoire HTBI primers and Arm-PCR of CDR3 regions. TCRdb fed the multiplex PCR reads into MiXCR, producing one record per CDR3 protein. The sample includes 350,000 to 500,000 distinct CDR3 sequences, about a sixth of them seen just once. These same data were also listed under a study on T cells in Graves' hyperthyroidism and ophthalmopathy.

The source was peripheral blood mononuclear cells (PBMCs), collected at new diagnosis, from a patient treated with antithyroid drugs. The receptor's source is a woman aged 18-29 years with Graves disease. The chain carries TRBV29-1 and TRBJ2-2; 8 bases line up with TRBD1. CDR3 sequence reads: CSVVAQGAGTGELFF. DNA for the CDR3: TGCAGCGTTGTCGCTCAGGGGGCTGGAACCGGGGAGCTGTTTTTT.